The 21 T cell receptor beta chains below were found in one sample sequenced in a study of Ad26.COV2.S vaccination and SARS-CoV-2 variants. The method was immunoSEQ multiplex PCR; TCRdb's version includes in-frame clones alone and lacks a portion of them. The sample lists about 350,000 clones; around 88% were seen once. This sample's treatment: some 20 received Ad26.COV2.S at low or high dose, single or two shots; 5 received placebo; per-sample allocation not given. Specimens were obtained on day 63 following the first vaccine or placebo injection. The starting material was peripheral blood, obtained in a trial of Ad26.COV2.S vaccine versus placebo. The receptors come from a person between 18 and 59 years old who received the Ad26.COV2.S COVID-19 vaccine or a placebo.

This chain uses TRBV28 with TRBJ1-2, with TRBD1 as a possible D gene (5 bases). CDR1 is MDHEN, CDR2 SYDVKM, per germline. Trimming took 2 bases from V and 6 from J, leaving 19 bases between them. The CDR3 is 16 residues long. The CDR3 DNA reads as TGTGCCAGCAGTTTAGGTTCGGCAGGGACTAGCAATGGCTACACCTTC. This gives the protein CASSLGSAGTSNGYTF.

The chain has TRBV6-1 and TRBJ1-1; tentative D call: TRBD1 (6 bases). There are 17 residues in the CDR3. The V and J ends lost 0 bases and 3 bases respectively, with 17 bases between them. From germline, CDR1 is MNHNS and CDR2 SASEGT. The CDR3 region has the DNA TGTGCCAGCAGTGAAGCGGTCTGGCGGGGGCGGGACACTGAAGCTTTCTTT. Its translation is CASSEAVWRGRDTEAFF.

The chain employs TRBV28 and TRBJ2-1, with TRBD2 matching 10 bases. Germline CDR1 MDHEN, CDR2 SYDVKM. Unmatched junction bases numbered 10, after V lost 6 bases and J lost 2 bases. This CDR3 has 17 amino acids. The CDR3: CASRARGLAATYNEQFF. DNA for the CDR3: TGTGCCAGCAGGGCCAGAGGACTAGCGGCAACCTACAATGAGCAGTTCTTC.

This CDR3 is CASSKDREQFF. For the CDR3, the DNA is TGTGCCAGCAGCAAGGACAGAGAGCAGTTCTTC. The rearrangement joins TRBV5-4 to TRBJ2-1, with D perhaps matching TRBD1 (6 bases). The CDR3 has 11 amino acids. V gave up 4 bases and J gave up 10 bases, with 9 bases separating them. In germline, CDR1 is SGHNT, CDR2 YYREEE (reference sequence).

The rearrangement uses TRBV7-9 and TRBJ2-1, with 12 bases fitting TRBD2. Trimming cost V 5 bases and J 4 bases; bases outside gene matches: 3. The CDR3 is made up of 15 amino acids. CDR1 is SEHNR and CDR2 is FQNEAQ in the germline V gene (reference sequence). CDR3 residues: CASSRTSGAYNEQFF. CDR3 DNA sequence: TGTGCCAGCAGCAGGACTAGCGGGGCGTACAATGAGCAGTTCTTC.

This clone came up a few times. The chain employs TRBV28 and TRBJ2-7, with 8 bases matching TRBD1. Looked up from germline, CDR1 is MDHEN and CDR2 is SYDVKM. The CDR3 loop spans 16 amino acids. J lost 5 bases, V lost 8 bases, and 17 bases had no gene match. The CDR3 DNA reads TGTGCCAGCCAACCAATAGAGCAGGGGGCGAGGGACGAGCAGTACTTC. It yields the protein CASQPIEQGARDEQYF.

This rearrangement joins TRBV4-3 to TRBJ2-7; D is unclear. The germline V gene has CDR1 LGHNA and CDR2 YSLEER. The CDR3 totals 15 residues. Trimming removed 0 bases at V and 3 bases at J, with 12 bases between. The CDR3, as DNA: TGCGCCAGCAGCCAAGACCGGTCAAAGGTCTACGAGCAGTACTTC. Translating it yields CASSQDRSKVYEQYF.

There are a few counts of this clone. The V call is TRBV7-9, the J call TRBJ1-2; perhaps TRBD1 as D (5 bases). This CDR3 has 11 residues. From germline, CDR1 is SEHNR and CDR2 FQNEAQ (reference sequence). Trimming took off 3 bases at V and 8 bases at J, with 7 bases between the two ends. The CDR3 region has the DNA TGTGCCAGCAGCTTTGGGGGAGGCTACACCTTC. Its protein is CASSFGGGYTF. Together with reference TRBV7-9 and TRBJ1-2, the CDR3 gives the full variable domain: DTGVSQNPRHKITKRGQNVTFRCDPISEHNRLYWYRQTLGQGPEFLTYFQNEAQLEKSRLLSDRFSAERPKGSFSTLEIQRTEQGDSAMYLCASSFGGGYTFGSGTRLTVV.

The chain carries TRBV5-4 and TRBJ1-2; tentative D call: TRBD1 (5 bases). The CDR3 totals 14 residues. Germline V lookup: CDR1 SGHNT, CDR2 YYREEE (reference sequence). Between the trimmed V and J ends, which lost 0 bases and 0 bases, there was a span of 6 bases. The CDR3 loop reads CASSLAGANYGYTF. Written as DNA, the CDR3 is TGTGCCAGCAGCTTGGCGGGGGCTAACTATGGCTACACCTTC.

The CDR3 nucleotides read TGTGCCAGCTCACCAAGCAGTAGCTCTGGGGCCAACGTCCTGACTTTC. This encodes CASSPSSSSGANVLTF. The chain is built from TRBV18 and TRBJ2-6; D not certain. V lost 2 bases, J lost 0 bases, and 8 bases lay in between. The CDR3 has 16 residues. Germline CDR1 reads KGHSH; CDR2 reads LQKENI.

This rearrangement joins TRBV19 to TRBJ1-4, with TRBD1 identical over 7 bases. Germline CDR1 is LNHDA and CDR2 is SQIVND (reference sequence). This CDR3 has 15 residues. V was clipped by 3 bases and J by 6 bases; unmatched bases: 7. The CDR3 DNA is TGTGCCAGTAGTATCCACAGGGGATCGGATGAAAAACTGTTTTTT. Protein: CASSIHRGSDEKLFF.

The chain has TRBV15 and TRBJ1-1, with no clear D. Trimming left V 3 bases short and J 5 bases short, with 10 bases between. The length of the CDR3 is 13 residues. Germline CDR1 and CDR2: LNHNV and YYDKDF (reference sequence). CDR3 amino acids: CATSSRRSTEAFF. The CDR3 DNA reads TGTGCCACCAGCAGCAGAAGGAGTACTGAAGCTTTCTTT.

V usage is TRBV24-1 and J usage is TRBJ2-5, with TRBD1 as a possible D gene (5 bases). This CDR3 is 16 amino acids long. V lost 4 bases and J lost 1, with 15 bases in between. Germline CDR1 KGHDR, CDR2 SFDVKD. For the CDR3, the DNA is TGTGCCACCAGTGACCCCATCGACAGCTTCCAAGAGACCCAGTACTTC. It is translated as CATSDPIDSFQETQYF.

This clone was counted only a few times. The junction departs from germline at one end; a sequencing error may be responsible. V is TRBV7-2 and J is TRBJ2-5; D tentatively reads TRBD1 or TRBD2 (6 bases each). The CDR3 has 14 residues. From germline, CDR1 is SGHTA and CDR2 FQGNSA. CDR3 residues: CASSLEGGQKTQYF. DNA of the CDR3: TGTGCCAGCAGCTTGGAGGGGGGCCAAAAGACCCAGTACTTC.

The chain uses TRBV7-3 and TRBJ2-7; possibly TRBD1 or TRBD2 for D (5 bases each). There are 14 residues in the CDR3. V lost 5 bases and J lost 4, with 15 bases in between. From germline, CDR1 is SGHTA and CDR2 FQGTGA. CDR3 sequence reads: CASSARPGRYEQYF. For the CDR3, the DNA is TGTGCCAGCAGCGCCCGACCGGGACGGTACGAGCAGTACTTC.

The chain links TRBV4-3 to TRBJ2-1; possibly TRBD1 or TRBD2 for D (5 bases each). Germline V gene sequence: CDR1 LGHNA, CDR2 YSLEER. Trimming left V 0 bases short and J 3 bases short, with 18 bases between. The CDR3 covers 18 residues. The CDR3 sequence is CASSQDRGGGSHYNEQFF. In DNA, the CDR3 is TGCGCCAGCAGCCAAGATAGGGGTGGCGGGTCCCACTACAATGAGCAGTTCTTC.

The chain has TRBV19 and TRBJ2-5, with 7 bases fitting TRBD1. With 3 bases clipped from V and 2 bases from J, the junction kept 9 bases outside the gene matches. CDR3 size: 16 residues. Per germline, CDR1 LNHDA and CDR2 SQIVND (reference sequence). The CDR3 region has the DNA TGTGCCAGTAGTATGCGCCTGGGACAGTTGCAAGAGACCCAGTACTTC. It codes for CASSMRLGQLQETQYF.

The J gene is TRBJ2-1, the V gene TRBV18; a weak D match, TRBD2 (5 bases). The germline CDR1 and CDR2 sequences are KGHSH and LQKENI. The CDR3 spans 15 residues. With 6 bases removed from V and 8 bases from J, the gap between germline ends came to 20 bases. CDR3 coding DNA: TGTGCCAGCTCCAACAGAACGGGGATGCTTCATGAGCAGTTCTTC. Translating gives CASSNRTGMLHEQFF.

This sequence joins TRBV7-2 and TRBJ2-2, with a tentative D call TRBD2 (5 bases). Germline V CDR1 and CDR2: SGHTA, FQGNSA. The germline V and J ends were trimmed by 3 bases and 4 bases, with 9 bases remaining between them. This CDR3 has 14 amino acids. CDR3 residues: CASSLDGVTGELFF. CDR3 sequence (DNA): TGTGCCAGCAGCTTGGACGGGGTCACCGGGGAGCTGTTTTTT.

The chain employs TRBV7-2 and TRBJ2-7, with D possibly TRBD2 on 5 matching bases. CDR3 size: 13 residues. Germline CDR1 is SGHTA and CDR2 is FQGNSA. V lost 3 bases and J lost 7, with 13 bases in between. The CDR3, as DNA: TGTGCCAGCAGCTTTATGGCCCCGGGGGAGCAGTACTTC. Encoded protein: CASSFMAPGEQYF.

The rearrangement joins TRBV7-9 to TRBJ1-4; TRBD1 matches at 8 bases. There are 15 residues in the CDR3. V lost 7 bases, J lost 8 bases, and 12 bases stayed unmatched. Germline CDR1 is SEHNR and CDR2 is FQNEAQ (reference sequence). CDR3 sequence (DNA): TGTGCCAGCACCTCTAAAGGCAGGGGGCGAGAAAAACTGTTTTTT. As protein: CASTSKGRGREKLFF.